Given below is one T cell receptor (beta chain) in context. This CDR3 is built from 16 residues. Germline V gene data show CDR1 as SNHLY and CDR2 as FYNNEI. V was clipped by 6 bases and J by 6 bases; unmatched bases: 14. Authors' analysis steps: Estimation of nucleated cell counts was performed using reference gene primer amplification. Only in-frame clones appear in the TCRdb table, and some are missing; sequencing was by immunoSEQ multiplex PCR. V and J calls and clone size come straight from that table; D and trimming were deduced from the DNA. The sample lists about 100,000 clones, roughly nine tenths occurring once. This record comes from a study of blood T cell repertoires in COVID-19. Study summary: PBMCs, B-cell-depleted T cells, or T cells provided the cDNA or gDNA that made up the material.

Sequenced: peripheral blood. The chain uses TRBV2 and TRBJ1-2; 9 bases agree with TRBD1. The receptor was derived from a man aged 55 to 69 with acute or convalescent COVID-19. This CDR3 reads CASRPIRTGGADGYTF. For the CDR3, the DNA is TGTGCCAGCAGGCCCATTCGAACAGGGGGCGCGGATGGCTACACCTTC.